The 22 T cell receptor beta chains below come from one sample, sequenced in a study of Graves' ophthalmopathy and Graves' hyperthyroidism. As the template, RNA transcripts were used to amplify TCR beta CDR3 regions. A first-round RT-PCR used HTBI primers, followed by a second-round multiplex PCR. TCRdb fed the multiplex PCR reads into MiXCR, producing one record per CDR3 protein. The profile covers around 400,000 distinct CDR3 sequences, with approximately 21% appearing a single time and roughly 3% taken by the ten largest. Material for sequencing was peripheral blood. The receptors were gathered from a woman in her late teens or twenties with stable Graves' hyperthyroidism.

This clonotype has at least ten counts. The rearrangement uses TRBV28 and TRBJ2-7; TRBD2 matches 10 bases. Germline V gene data show CDR1 as MDHEN and CDR2 as SYDVKM. The CDR3 sequence is 15 residues long. Germline trimming cut 5 bases from V and 7 bases from J; bases unmatched to any gene: 11. CDR3 loop: CASSPPASGGGEQYF. CDR3 sequence (DNA): TGTGCCAGCAGTCCCCCCGCTAGCGGGGGTGGGGAGCAGTACTTC.

This clonotype showed up many times. The gene calls are TRBV20-1 and TRBJ2-7; D gene unclear. Trimming shortened V by 1 base and J by 0 bases, and 4 bases separated the two germline ends. This CDR3 spans 12 amino acids. Germline V CDR1 and CDR2: DFQATT, SNEGSKA (reference sequence). The CDR3 nucleotides are TGCAGTGCTAGAGTTGCCTCCTACGAGCAGTACTTC. Translating it yields CSARVASYEQYF.

This chain's CDR3 is CASSLQGAPTEAFF. CDR3 DNA: TGTGCCAGCAGTTTACAGGGGGCCCCCACTGAAGCTTTCTTT. The gene calls are TRBV12-3 or TRBV12-4 and TRBJ1-1; TRBD1 matches at 8 bases. The CDR3 extends over 14 amino acids. V shed 2 bases, J shed 4 bases, and the junction held 3 bases outside the gene matches.

This clonotype was picked up a small number of times. The rearrangement links TRBV9 to TRBJ1-1, with TRBD1 as a possible D gene (5 bases). The CDR3 sequence is 14 residues long. Trimming took 0 bases from V and 2 from J, leaving 8 bases between them. The V gene's germline CDR1 is SGDLS and CDR2 YYNGEE. CDR3 region: CASSVGGDNTEAFF. The CDR3 coding sequence is TGTGCCAGCAGCGTAGGGGGCGATAACACTGAAGCTTTCTTT. Supplemented by reference TRBV9 and TRBJ1-1, the full variable domain reads DSGVTQTPKHLITATGQRVTLRCSPRSGDLSVYWYQQSLDQGLQFLIQYYNGEERAKGNILERFSAQQFPDLHSELNLSSLELGDSALYFCASSVGGDNTEAFFGQGTRLTVV.

This clonotype was seen at least ten times. This chain uses TRBV7-2 with TRBJ1-6; D unclear. The CDR3 is made up of 14 amino acids. Germline V gene lookup returns CDR1 SGHTA and CDR2 FQGNSA. V was shortened by 6 bases and J by 7 bases, with 13 bases between the two germline ends. The CDR3 protein is CASSDTSGNSPLHF. The CDR3 bases are TGTGCCAGCAGTGATACCTCGGGGAATTCACCCCTCCACTTT.

This clonotype was detected many times. The chain recombines TRBV19 with TRBJ2-2; TRBD1 agrees at 7 bases. Germline assignment: CDR1 LNHDA and CDR2 SQIVND (reference sequence). The length of the CDR3 is 16 residues. J was trimmed by 4 bases and V by 5 bases; bases with no gene match: 10. CDR3 protein: CASSLRTGWGTGELFF. Here the CDR3 DNA reads TGTGCCAGTAGTTTGCGGACAGGATGGGGCACCGGGGAGCTGTTTTTT.

There are many counts of this clonotype. The V gene is TRBV2, the J gene TRBJ2-5; 11 bases map to TRBD2. Germline loops: CDR1 SNHLY, CDR2 FYNNEI. This CDR3 has 18 amino acids. The V segment lost 6 bases and the J segment 5 bases; nucleotides outside the gene matches: 17. CDR3 bases: TGTGCCAGCAGATCACCGGGACTAGCGGCTGGGTGGGTGGAGACCCAGTACTTC. Translating it yields CASRSPGLAAGWVETQYF.

This clonotype appeared many times. V is TRBV7-9 and J is TRBJ1-2; a weak D match, TRBD1 (5 bases). Trimming removed 6 bases from V and 6 bases from J, with 20 bases in between. The CDR3 is made up of 15 amino acids. Germline V gene data show CDR1 as SEHNR and CDR2 as FQNEAQ (reference sequence). CDR3 loop: CASRNSPGRLHGYTF. In DNA form, the CDR3 reads TGTGCCAGCAGAAACTCCCCAGGGAGGTTACATGGCTACACCTTC.

Many counts were recorded for this clonotype. The chain recombines TRBV9 with TRBJ2-2, with D possibly being TRBD1 (6 bases). V was pared by 0 bases and J by 3 bases, with 12 bases between. The CDR3 has 16 residues. The V gene's germline CDR1 is SGDLS and CDR2 YYNGEE. Here the CDR3 reads CASSVEPGAHTGELFF. The CDR3 DNA follows: TGTGCCAGCAGCGTAGAACCAGGGGCGCACACCGGGGAGCTGTTTTTT.

Comments on this clonotype: One end of the junction fails to match germline, which may point to a read error. The chain carries TRBV20-1 and TRBJ2-7; D perhaps matches TRBD2 (5 bases). In germline, CDR1 is DFQATT, CDR2 SNEGSKA (reference sequence). The CDR3 spans 15 residues. Written as DNA, the CDR3 is TGCAGTGCTAGAGATAACGCAGAGGGATACTACGAGCAGTGCTTC. This sequence encodes CSARDNAEGYYEQCF.

J is TRBJ2-6 and V is TRBV12-5; D call uncertain. The CDR3 has 13 residues. Per germline, CDR1 LGHNT and CDR2 FRNRAP. V was shortened by 6 bases and J by 0 bases, with 3 bases between the two germline ends. CDR3 in DNA: TGTGCTAGTGGGACCTCTGGGGCCAACGTCCTGACTTTC. It yields the protein CASGTSGANVLTF.

This clonotype was counted many times. The chain has TRBV19 and TRBJ1-1; D is perhaps TRBD1 (5 bases). Deletions cut 4 bases from V and 4 bases from J, with 10 bases between. The germline CDR1 and CDR2 sequences are LNHDA and SQIVND (reference sequence). The CDR3 contains 13 residues. CDR3 sequence reads: CASSTTRGTEAFF. For the CDR3, the DNA is TGTGCCAGTAGTACCACAAGGGGCACTGAAGCTTTCTTT.

In this sample, this clonotype turned up many times. This chain joins TRBV27 and TRBJ2-4; TRBD2 might be the D (6 bases). Germline lookup yields CDR1 MNHEY and CDR2 SMNVEV (reference sequence). This CDR3 comprises 14 residues. The V end lost 2 bases, the J end lost 7 bases, and 12 bases lay between the germline ends. The CDR3, as DNA: TGTGCCAGCAGTTTACAAGGCAGCGGGAACATTCAGTACTTC. Its translation is CASSLQGSGNIQYF.

This clonotype was seen many times. As DNA, the CDR3 is TGCAGTGCTAGAGCTGGGACTAGCGGACTCTACGAGCAGTACTTC. Translation gives CSARAGTSGLYEQYF. J is TRBJ2-7 and V is TRBV20-1; 11 positions match TRBD2. V dropped 1 base and J dropped 3; count of bases not matched to a gene: 5. The CDR3 is made up of 15 amino acids. Germline V gene data show CDR1 as DFQATT and CDR2 as SNEGSKA (reference sequence).

This clonotype appeared a few times. A read error may account for a junction end that differs from germline. V gene TRBV30 combines with J gene TRBJ2-2; 9 bases match TRBD1. Germline CDR1 and CDR2: GTSNPN and SVGIG (reference sequence). CDR3 length: 16 residues. CDR3 region: CAWRPTGTGNPGELFF. The CDR3 bases are TGTGCCTGGAGACCGACCGGGACAGGGAACCCCGGGGAGCTGTTTTTT.

The J gene is TRBJ1-5, the V gene TRBV12-3 or TRBV12-4, with a weak D call TRBD1 (5 bases). Trimming left V 6 bases short and J 4 bases short, with 10 bases between. This CDR3 is built from 13 residues. The CDR3 here is CASREQGNQPQHF. CDR3 coding DNA: TGTGCCAGCAGGGAGCAGGGTAATCAGCCCCAGCATTTT.

This clonotype has ten or more counts. The chain recombines TRBV5-1 with TRBJ1-1; D uncertain. Germline V gives CDR1 SGHRS, CDR2 YFSETQ. V gave up 0 bases and J gave up 3 bases, with 9 bases separating them. The CDR3 is made up of 14 amino acids. CDR3 coding DNA: TGCGCCAGCAGCTTGGATGCGCAGGACACTGAAGCTTTCTTT. It translates to CASSLDAQDTEAFF.

Note on this clonotype: Sequence at one end of the junction differs from germline and may be a read error. The V gene is TRBV5-1, the J gene TRBJ2-2; possibly TRBD1 for D (5 bases). CDR1 and CDR2 from the germline V gene are SGHRS and YFSETQ. This CDR3 spans 14 amino acids. CDR3: CASSLAPGTGELFF. CDR3 DNA: TGCGCAAGCAGCTTGGCCCCAGGGACCGGGGAGCTGTTTTTT.

For this clonotype: No conserved phenylalanine or tryptophan ends this CDR3, so it is likely a read error. The chain has TRBV6-1 and TRBJ2-2; TRBD1 matches at 7 bases. The CDR3 loop spans 15 amino acids. Germline trimming cut 6 bases from V and 2 bases from J; bases unmatched to any gene: 6. Germline values: CDR1 MNHNS, CDR2 SASEGT. CDR3 DNA sequence: TGTGCCAGCAGCCACAGGGGACCAAACACCGGGGAGCTGTTTCTT. Its translation is CASSHRGPNTGELFL.

This clonotype was recorded once. A much more abundant neighbour one base away suggests this may be a read error. The V gene is TRBV11-1, the J gene TRBJ2-7; 8 positions agree with TRBD2. The germline V gene encodes CDR1 SGHAT and CDR2 FQDESV (reference sequence). The CDR3 extends over 15 amino acids. CDR3 nucleotide sequence: TGTGCCAGCAGCATAGCCTCAGCGGGAGTGCGAGAGCAGTACTTC. This sequence encodes CASSIASAGVREQYF.

The rearrangement links TRBV6-5 to TRBJ1-6, with D unclear. V gave up 5 bases and J gave up 13 bases, with 18 bases separating them. The CDR3 spans 14 residues. CDR1 and CDR2 from the germline V gene are MNHEY and SVGAGI. The CDR3 nucleotides are TGTGCCAGCAGTATACGACCGGAAGGCCAGCCCCTCCACTTT. Translating it yields CASSIRPEGQPLHF.

The chain couples TRBV6-5 to TRBJ2-7; 11 bases agree with TRBD1. Germline assignment: CDR1 MNHEY and CDR2 SVGAGI. This CDR3 spans 16 amino acids. With 3 bases clipped from V and 5 bases from J, the junction kept 9 bases outside the gene matches. CDR3 sequence: CASSYRRDRGIHEQYF. In DNA, the CDR3 is TGTGCCAGCAGTTATCGCCGGGACAGGGGGATCCACGAGCAGTACTTC.